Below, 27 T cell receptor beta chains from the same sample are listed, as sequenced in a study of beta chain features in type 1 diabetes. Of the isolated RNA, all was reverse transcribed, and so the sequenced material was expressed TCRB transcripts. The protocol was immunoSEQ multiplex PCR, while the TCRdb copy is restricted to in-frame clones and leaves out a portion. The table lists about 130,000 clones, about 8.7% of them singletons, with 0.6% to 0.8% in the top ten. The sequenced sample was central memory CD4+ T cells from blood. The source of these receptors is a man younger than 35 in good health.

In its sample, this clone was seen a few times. The CDR3: CASSVATSGNTIYF. The CDR3 DNA reads TGTGCCAGCAGCGTAGCTACCTCTGGAAACACCATATATTTT. This rearrangement joins TRBV9 to TRBJ1-3; D is uncertain. The germline CDR1 and CDR2 sequences are SGDLS and YYNGEE. V shed 0 bases and J shed 0 bases, with 4 bases lying between them. This CDR3 comprises 14 residues.

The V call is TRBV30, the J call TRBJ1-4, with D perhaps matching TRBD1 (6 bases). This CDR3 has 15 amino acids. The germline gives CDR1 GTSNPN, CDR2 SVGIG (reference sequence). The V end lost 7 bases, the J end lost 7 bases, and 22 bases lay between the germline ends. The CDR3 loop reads CASNPKQGTSEKLFF. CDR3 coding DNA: TGTGCCTCAAACCCGAAGCAGGGGACGAGTGAAAAACTGTTTTTT.

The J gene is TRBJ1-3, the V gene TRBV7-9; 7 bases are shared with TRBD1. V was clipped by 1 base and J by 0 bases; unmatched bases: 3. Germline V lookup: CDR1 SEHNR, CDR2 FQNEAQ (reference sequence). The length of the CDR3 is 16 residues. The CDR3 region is CASSLGTGGSGNTIYF. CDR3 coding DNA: TGTGCCAGCAGCTTAGGGACAGGAGGCTCTGGAAACACCATATATTTT.

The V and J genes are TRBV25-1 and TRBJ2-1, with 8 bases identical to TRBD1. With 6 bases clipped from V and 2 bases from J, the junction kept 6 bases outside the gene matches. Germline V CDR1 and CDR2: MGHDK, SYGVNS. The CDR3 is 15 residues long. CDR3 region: CASSPDRATYNEQFF. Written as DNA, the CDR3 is TGTGCCAGCAGCCCGGACAGGGCGACCTACAATGAGCAGTTCTTC.

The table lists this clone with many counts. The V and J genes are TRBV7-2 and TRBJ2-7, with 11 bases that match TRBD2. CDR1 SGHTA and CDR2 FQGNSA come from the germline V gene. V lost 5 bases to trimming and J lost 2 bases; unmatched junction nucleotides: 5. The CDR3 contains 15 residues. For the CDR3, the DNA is TGTGCCAGCAGCCGTAGCGGGGGGGGCCCCTACGAGCAGTACTTC. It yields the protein CASSRSGGGPYEQYF.

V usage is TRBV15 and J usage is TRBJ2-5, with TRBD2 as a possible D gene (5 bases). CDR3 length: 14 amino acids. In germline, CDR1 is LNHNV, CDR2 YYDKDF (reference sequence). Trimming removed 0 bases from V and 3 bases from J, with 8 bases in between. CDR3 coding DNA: TGTGCCACCAGCAGAGATTTGGGAGAAGAGACCCAGTACTTC. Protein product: CATSRDLGEETQYF.

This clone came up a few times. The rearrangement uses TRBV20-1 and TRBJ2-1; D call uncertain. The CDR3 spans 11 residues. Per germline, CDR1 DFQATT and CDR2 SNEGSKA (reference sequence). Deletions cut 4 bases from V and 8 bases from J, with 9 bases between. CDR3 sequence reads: CSATARDEQFF. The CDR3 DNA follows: TGCAGTGCTACCGCCCGGGATGAGCAGTTCTTC.

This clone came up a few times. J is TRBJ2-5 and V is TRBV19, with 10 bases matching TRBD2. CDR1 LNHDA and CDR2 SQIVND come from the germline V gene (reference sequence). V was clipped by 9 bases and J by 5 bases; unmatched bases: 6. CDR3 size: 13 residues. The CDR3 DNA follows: TGTGCCAGCCAGCGGGGGGGAAAGGAGACCCAGTACTTC. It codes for CASQRGGKETQYF.

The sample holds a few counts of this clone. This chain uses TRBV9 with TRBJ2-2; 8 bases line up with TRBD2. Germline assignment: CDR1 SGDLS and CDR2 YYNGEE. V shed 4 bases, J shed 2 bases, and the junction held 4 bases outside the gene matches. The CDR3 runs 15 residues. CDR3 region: CASSTSGGNTGELFF. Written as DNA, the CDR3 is TGTGCCAGCAGCACCAGCGGGGGAAACACCGGGGAGCTGTTTTTT.

The CDR3 protein is CASSQGLGPPGNEQFF. The CDR3 DNA is TGTGCCAGCAGCCAGGGGCTAGGCCCTCCCGGGAATGAGCAGTTCTTC. The V call is TRBV7-3, the J call TRBJ2-1; a possible D gene is TRBD1 (6 bases). Germline V gene data show CDR1 as SGHTA and CDR2 as FQGTGA. The V end was cut by 5 bases, the J end by 7 bases, with 21 bases between. The length of the CDR3 is 16 residues.

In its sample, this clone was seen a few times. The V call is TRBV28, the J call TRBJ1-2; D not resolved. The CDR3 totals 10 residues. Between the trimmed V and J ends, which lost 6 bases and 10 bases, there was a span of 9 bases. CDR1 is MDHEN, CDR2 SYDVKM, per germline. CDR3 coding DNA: TGTGCCAGCAGGGGAGGATACTACACCTTC. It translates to CASRGGYYTF.

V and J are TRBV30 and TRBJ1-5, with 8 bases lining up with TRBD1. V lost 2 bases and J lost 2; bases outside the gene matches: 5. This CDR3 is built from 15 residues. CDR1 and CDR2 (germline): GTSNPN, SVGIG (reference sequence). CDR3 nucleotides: TGTGCCTGGAGTCCGACAGGGGCTGGCAATCAGCCCCAGCATTTT. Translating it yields CAWSPTGAGNQPQHF.

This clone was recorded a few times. The CDR3: CASSADRPANYGYTF. The DNA of the CDR3 is TGCGCCAGCAGCGCGGACAGGCCAGCTAACTATGGCTACACCTTC. The V and J genes are TRBV5-1 and TRBJ1-2, with 7 bases fitting TRBD1. J lost 0 bases, V lost 4 bases, and 6 bases had no gene match. The CDR3 consists of 15 residues. The V gene's germline CDR1 is SGHRS and CDR2 YFSETQ.

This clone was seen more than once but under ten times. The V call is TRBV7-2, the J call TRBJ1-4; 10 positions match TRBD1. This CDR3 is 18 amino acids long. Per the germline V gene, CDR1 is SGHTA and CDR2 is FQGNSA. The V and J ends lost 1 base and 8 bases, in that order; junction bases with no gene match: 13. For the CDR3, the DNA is TGTGCCAGCAGCTTAGGAAAAATTTCGGGACAGGGGACGGAAAAACTGTTTTTT. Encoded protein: CASSLGKISGQGTEKLFF.

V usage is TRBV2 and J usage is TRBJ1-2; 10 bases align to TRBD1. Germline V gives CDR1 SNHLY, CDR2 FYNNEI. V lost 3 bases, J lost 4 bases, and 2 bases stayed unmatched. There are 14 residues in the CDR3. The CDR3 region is CASSDDRGLYGYTF. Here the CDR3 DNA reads TGTGCCAGCAGTGATGACAGGGGGCTCTATGGCTACACCTTC.

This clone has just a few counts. The CDR3 here is CAWSGGGRTEAFF. CDR3 coding DNA: TGTGCCTGGAGTGGAGGGGGTCGCACTGAAGCTTTCTTT. This chain uses TRBV30 with TRBJ1-1; D may be TRBD1 (6 bases). V gave up 1 base and J gave up 4 bases, with 10 bases separating them. Germline values: CDR1 GTSNPN, CDR2 SVGIG (reference sequence). The CDR3 contains 13 residues.

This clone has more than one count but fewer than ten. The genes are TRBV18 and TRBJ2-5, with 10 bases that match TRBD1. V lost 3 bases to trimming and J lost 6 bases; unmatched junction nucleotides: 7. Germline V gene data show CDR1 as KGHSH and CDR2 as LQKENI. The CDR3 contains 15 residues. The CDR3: CASSPQDRGLKTQYF. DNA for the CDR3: TGTGCCAGCTCACCTCAGGACAGGGGGTTGAAGACCCAGTACTTC.

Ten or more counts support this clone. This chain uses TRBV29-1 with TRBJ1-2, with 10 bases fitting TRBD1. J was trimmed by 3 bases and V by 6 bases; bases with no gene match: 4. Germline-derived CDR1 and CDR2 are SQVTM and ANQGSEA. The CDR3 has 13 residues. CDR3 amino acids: CSVTGQGDYGYTF. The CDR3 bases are TGCAGCGTAACAGGACAGGGGGACTATGGCTACACCTTC.

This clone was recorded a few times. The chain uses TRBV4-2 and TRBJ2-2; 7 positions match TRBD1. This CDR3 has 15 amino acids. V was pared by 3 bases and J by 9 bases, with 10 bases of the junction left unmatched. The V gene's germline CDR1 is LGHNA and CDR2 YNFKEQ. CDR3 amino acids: CASSHGQDEHRELFF. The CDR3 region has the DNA TGTGCCAGCAGCCACGGACAGGATGAACACCGGGAGCTGTTTTTT.

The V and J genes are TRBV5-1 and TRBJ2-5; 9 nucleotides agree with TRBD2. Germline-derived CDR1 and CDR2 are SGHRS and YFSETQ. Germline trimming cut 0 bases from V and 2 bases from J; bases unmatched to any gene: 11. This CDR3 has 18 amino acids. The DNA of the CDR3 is TGCGCCAGCAGCTTGGCTGGTGGACAGCGGGGGGATCAAGAGACCCAGTACTTC. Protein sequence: CASSLAGGQRGDQETQYF.

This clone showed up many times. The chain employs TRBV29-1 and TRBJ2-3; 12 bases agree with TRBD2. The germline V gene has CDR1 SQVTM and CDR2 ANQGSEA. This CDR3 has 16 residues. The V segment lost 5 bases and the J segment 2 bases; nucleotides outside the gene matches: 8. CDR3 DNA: TGCAGCGTTCCTAAGGGGACTAGCGGGCTCACAGATACGCAGTATTTT. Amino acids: CSVPKGTSGLTDTQYF.

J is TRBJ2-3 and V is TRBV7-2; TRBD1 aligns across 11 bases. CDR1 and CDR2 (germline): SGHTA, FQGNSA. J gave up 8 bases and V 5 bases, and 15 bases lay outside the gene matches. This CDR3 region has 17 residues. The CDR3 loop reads CASSLGQGARRGGTQYF. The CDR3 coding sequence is TGTGCCAGCAGCCTAGGACAGGGGGCGAGGCGGGGAGGTACGCAGTATTTT.

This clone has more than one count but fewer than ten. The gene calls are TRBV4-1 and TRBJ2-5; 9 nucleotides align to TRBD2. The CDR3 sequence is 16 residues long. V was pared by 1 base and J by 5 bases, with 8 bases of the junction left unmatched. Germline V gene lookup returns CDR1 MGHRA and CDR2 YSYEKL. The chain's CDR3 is CASSQVVRGGPETQYF. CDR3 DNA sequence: TGCGCCAGCAGCCAAGTGGTGCGGGGGGGTCCGGAGACCCAGTACTTC.

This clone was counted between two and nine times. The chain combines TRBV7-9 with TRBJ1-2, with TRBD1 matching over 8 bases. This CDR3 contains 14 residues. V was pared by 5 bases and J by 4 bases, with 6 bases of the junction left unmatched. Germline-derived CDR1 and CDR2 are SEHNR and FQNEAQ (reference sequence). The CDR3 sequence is CASSPQTGGYGYTF. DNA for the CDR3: TGTGCCAGCAGCCCCCAAACAGGGGGCTATGGCTACACCTTC.

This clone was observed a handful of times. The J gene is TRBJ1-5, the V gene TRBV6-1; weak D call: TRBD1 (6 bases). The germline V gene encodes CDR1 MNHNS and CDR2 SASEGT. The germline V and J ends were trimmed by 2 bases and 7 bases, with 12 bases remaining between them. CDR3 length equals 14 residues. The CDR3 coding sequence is TGTGCCAGCAGTGAACTGGGGGCAGGACAGCCCCAGCATTTT. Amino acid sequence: CASSELGAGQPQHF.

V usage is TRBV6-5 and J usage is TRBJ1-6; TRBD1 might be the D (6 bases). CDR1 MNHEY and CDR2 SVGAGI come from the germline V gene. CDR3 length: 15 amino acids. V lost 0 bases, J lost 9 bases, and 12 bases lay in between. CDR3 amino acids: CASSYSHREISPLHF. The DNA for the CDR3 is TGTGCCAGCAGTTACTCCCACAGGGAGATTTCACCCCTCCACTTT.

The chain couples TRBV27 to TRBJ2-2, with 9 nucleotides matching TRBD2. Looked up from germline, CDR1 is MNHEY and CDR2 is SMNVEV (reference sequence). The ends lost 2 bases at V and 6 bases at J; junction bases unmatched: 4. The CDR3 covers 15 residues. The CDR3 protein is CASSLGGGVSGELFF. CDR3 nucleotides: TGTGCCAGCAGTTTAGGCGGGGGGGTATCCGGGGAGCTGTTTTTT.